This T cell receptor beta chain was captured by sequencing in a study of T cells in narcolepsy. The overall study: Donors had narcolepsy type 1 or type 2, or were healthy controls. Whole-study results and caveats: Autoreactive clonotypes reportedly recurred in blood of same and different patients, not controls. No autoreactive T cell clone sequences appeared in some memory CD4+ repertoires.

With respect to this clone: Antigen specificity is unknown.

Libraries were prepared by immunoSEQ multiplex PCR; TCRdb keeps only in-frame clonotypes and omits some of them. Counted here are tens of thousands of clones, around 83% occurring once; the ten biggest clones make up roughly 0.69%. CDR1 is MNHEY, CDR2 SVGAGI, per germline. This CDR3 region has 13 residues. The junction had 2 bases not matched to a gene; V was cut back by 6 bases and J by 1 base. This TCR was sampled from a human donor in good health. The sample taken for sequencing was memory (CD45RA-) CD4+ T cells from blood. This chain links TRBV6-5 with TRBJ1-2, with 7 nucleotides matching TRBD1. The CDR3 is CASRAGGNYGYTF. CDR3 bases: TGTGCCAGCAGGGCAGGGGGTAACTATGGCTACACCTTC.